A single sample is the source of the 27 T cell receptor beta chains below, sequenced in a study of graft-versus-host responses after intestinal transplantation. Some clones are missing from TCRdb's copy, which holds only in-frame ones; the method was immunoSEQ multiplex PCR. In the table there are around 76,000 clones, about 94% of which are singletons. Their target antigens are unknown. Here the sequenced sample was unstimulated CD8+ T cells sorted from spleen or lymph node cells, taken before intestinal transplant. These receptors originate from a human donor who received an intestinal transplant.

This clone turned up a few times. The rearrangement links TRBV19 to TRBJ2-7; D possibly uses TRBD1 or TRBD2 (5 bases each). The CDR3 is 13 residues long. Germline V gene sequence: CDR1 LNHDA, CDR2 SQIVND (reference sequence). Trimming took off 9 bases at V and 1 base at J, with 13 bases between the two ends. The CDR3 nucleotides are TGTGCCAGCAGGGAGACAGCATCCTACGAGCAGTACTTC. It yields the protein CASRETASYEQYF.

A single count supports this clone. This rearrangement joins TRBV9 to TRBJ1-1; D is undetermined. The CDR3 runs 14 residues. Germline values: CDR1 SGDLS, CDR2 YYNGEE. The V end lost 3 bases, the J end lost 0 bases, and 9 bases lay between the germline ends. As DNA, the CDR3 is TGTGCCAGCAGCGAGCAGACACTGAACACTGAAGCTTTCTTT. It yields the protein CASSEQTLNTEAFF.

Worth noting for this clone: The same CDR3 arises from other DNA sequences in this sample as well. V is TRBV23-1 and J is TRBJ2-1; TRBD1 agrees at 11 bases. TRBV23-1 is filed as an ORF, its function uncertain. V lost 9 bases to trimming and J lost 5 bases; unmatched junction nucleotides: 9. The CDR3 is 15 residues long. CDR3 DNA sequence: TGCGCCAGTAAGTCCGGGACAGGGGGAAACAATGAGCAGTTCTTC. Residues: CASKSGTGGNNEQFF.

In nucleotides, the CDR3 is TGCAGCGCCCCTCTAGCGGGAGGGAGAAATGAGCAGTTCTTC. The encoded protein is CSAPLAGGRNEQFF. This chain links TRBV29-1 with TRBJ2-1, with TRBD2 matching over 12 bases. CDR1 and CDR2 from the germline V gene are SQVTM and ANQGSEA. The CDR3 length is 14 residues. Unmatched junction bases numbered 8, after V lost 7 bases and J lost 7 bases.

The count of this clone is one. This chain uses TRBV2 with TRBJ2-3; TRBD2 might be the D (5 bases). This CDR3 has 15 residues. The V gene's germline CDR1 is SNHLY and CDR2 FYNNEI. The CDR3 spells CGGAAGELSTDTQYF. CDR3 sequence (DNA): TGTGGCGGAGCGGCCGGGGAGTTGTCCACAGATACGCAGTATTTT. Combining the CDR3 with reference TRBV2 and TRBJ2-3 gives the whole variable domain EPEVTQTPSHQVTQMGQEVILRCVPISNHLYFYWYRQILGQKVEFLVSFYNNEISEKSEIFDDQFSVERPDGSNFTLKIRSTKLEDSAMYFCGGAAGELSTDTQYFGPGTRLTVL.

The CDR3 nucleotides are TGTGCCAGCAGCTTACGACCCGGGACAGTGTACAATGAGCAGTTCTTC. Protein product: CASSLRPGTVYNEQFF. The V gene is TRBV14, the J gene TRBJ2-1, with TRBD1 identical over 7 bases. The CDR3 covers 16 residues. J gave up 4 bases and V 5 bases, and 11 bases lay outside the gene matches. Germline CDR1 reads SGHDN; CDR2 reads FVKESK.

This chain connects TRBV27 to TRBJ1-4, with D possibly being TRBD1 (5 bases). The CDR3 runs 15 residues. The V and J ends lost 2 bases and 5 bases respectively, with 12 bases between them. Looked up from germline, CDR1 is MNHEY and CDR2 is SMNVEV (reference sequence). The CDR3 DNA is TGTGCCAGCAGTTTAAACTCAGGGATCAATGAAAAACTGTTTTTT. It encodes CASSLNSGINEKLFF.

V and J are TRBV6-5 and TRBJ2-3; 11 nucleotides line up with TRBD1. The germline V gene encodes CDR1 MNHEY and CDR2 SVGAGI. After removal of 7 bases from V and 6 bases from J, the junction contained 6 bases not matched to a gene. The CDR3 loop spans 14 amino acids. The CDR3 DNA sequence: TGTGCCAGCACCCCCGGGACAGGGGGTGATACGCAGTATTTT. Translated: CASTPGTGGDTQYF.

The chain has TRBV18 and TRBJ1-1; D remains ambiguous. Germline V gene data show CDR1 as KGHSH and CDR2 as LQKENI. The CDR3 covers 13 residues. Trimming cost V 4 bases and J 5 bases, with 11 bases left between them. CDR3 protein: CASSLGEQTEAFF. The CDR3 bases are TGTGCCAGCTCACTAGGTGAGCAGACTGAAGCTTTCTTT.

The genes are TRBV28 and TRBJ1-5, with unresolved D. The ends were cut back, 6 bases at V and 4 bases at J, with 13 bases in the middle. This CDR3 is built from 14 residues. Per germline, CDR1 MDHEN and CDR2 SYDVKM. The CDR3 loop reads CASSLDRPNQPQHF. CDR3 DNA: TGTGCCAGCAGCTTGGATAGGCCTAATCAGCCCCAGCATTTT.

J is TRBJ1-2 and V is TRBV5-1; the match to TRBD1 covers 8 bases. The CDR3 runs 13 residues. After removal of 2 bases from V and 6 bases from J, the junction contained 3 bases not matched to a gene. Germline CDR1 SGHRS, CDR2 YFSETQ. CDR3 nucleotides: TGCGCCAGCAGCTTCGGACAGGGCCATGGCTACACCTTC. Protein sequence: CASSFGQGHGYTF.

This clone has just one count. The chain has TRBV21-1 and TRBJ2-7; whether TRBD1, the table's D call, matches the DNA was not checked. TRBV21-1 is noted as a pseudogene. This CDR3 has 16 amino acids. CDR3 bases: TGTGCCAGCACCTCTCTGGGCACAGGGAACTCCTACGAGCAGTACTTC. This gives the protein CASTSLGTGNSYEQYF.

V and J are TRBV5-1 and TRBJ2-1, with D possibly matching TRBD1 (5 bases). The V and J ends lost 1 base and 6 bases respectively, with 14 bases between them. Germline loops: CDR1 SGHRS, CDR2 YFSETQ. The CDR3 runs 15 residues. The CDR3 sequence: CASSLTQGAFNEQFF. CDR3 bases: TGCGCCAGCAGCTTGACCCAGGGCGCATTCAATGAGCAGTTCTTC.

The chain couples TRBV7-2 to TRBJ1-4; unclear D gene. With 1 base removed from V and 7 bases from J, the gap between germline ends came to 16 bases. Germline values: CDR1 SGHTA, CDR2 FQGNSA. CDR3 length equals 16 residues. The CDR3 sequence: CASSLGRSVRGEKLFF. The DNA of the CDR3 is TGTGCCAGCAGCTTAGGTAGGTCCGTCCGGGGTGAAAAACTGTTTTTT.

The V and J genes are TRBV9 and TRBJ1-1, with D maybe TRBD1 (5 bases). Germline CDR1 reads SGDLS; CDR2 reads YYNGEE. This CDR3 region has 13 residues. Trimming took off 0 bases at V and 3 bases at J, with 6 bases between the two ends. In DNA, the CDR3 is TGTGCCAGCAGCGTAGGGGGGGACACTGAAGCTTTCTTT. Translating it yields CASSVGGDTEAFF.

The rearrangement joins TRBV28 to TRBJ2-1; D is perhaps TRBD1 (5 bases). The germline gives CDR1 MDHEN, CDR2 SYDVKM. This CDR3 region has 16 residues. Between the trimmed V and J ends, which lost 4 bases and 5 bases, there was a span of 18 bases. CDR3 protein: CASSCPARVDDNEQFF. CDR3 nucleotide sequence: TGTGCCAGCAGTTGCCCCGCCAGGGTCGATGACAATGAGCAGTTCTTC.

This clone was seen only once. The rearrangement links TRBV6-1 to TRBJ1-2; no clear D gene. The germline CDR1 and CDR2 sequences are MNHNS and SASEGT. This CDR3 has 12 amino acids. V lost 6 bases to trimming and J lost 4 bases, with 9 bases between them. CDR3: CASRALSYGYTF. In DNA form, the CDR3 reads TGTGCCAGCAGGGCCCTATCCTATGGCTACACCTTC.

The V call is TRBV23-1, the J call TRBJ2-7; the D gene is possibly TRBD2 (6 bases). TRBV23-1 is marked as an open reading frame, function uncertain. The CDR3 has 15 amino acids. Trimming removed 7 bases from V and 3 bases from J, with 19 bases in between. CDR3 sequence: CASTDPTRIGYEQYF. The CDR3 bases are TGCGCCAGCACCGACCCGACTAGAATAGGCTACGAGCAGTACTTC.

DNA for the CDR3: TGTGCCAGCAGCTTCCTTGCGGAACAAGAGACCCAGTACTTC. This translates into CASSFLAEQETQYF. The chain has TRBV11-2 and TRBJ2-5, with D unresolved. Trimming took 3 bases from V and 2 from J, leaving 10 bases between them. CDR1 and CDR2 (germline): SGHAT, FQNNGV. This CDR3 contains 14 residues.

The chain combines TRBV27 with TRBJ2-1; D not certain. The CDR3 length is 13 residues. From germline, CDR1 is MNHEY and CDR2 SMNVEV (reference sequence). The ends were cut back, 3 bases at V and 9 bases at J, with 12 bases in the middle. DNA for the CDR3: TGTGCCAGCAGTTTTTCAGGCGTTGGTGAGCAGTTCTTC. Amino acid sequence: CASSFSGVGEQFF.

The V gene is TRBV11-2, the J gene TRBJ2-7; tentative D call: TRBD1 (5 bases). V lost 3 bases to trimming and J lost 2 bases, with 11 bases between them. There are 14 residues in the CDR3. In germline, CDR1 is SGHAT, CDR2 FQNNGV. The DNA for the CDR3 is TGTGCCAGCAGCTTTGAAGGGGCCGCCTACGAGCAGTACTTC. The encoded protein is CASSFEGAAYEQYF.

This rearrangement joins TRBV30 to TRBJ1-1; D is perhaps TRBD1 (5 bases). Germline V CDR1 and CDR2: GTSNPN, SVGIG (reference sequence). The CDR3 has 13 amino acids. Trimming left V 0 bases short and J 5 bases short, with 10 bases between. CDR3 protein: CAWSVGGRTEAFF. The CDR3 region has the DNA TGTGCCTGGAGTGTCGGGGGTCGGACTGAAGCTTTCTTT.

The chain couples TRBV6-1 to TRBJ2-5, with 7 nucleotides matching TRBD1. Germline CDR1 MNHNS, CDR2 SASEGT. The CDR3 length is 17 residues. The junction had 15 bases not matched to a gene; V was cut back by 3 bases and J by 5 bases. Here the CDR3 DNA reads TGTGCCAGCAGTGACTTCCGGACAGGACCGTCAGGGGAGACCCAGTACTTC. Translating it yields CASSDFRTGPSGETQYF.

The V gene is TRBV7-7, the J gene TRBJ2-3, with D perhaps TRBD2 (6 bases). Per germline, CDR1 SSHAT and CDR2 FNYEAQ (reference sequence). V shed 6 bases and J shed 7 bases, with 14 bases lying between them. The CDR3 has 13 residues. Here the CDR3 DNA reads TGTGCCAGCAGTCAGGTAGCGGATAATACGCAGTATTTT. This codes for CASSQVADNTQYF.

This clone was picked up one time. The rearrangement uses TRBV10-2 and TRBJ2-7; possible D gene TRBD1, 5 bases. V was cut by 5 bases and J by 0 bases, with 14 bases left in between. In germline, CDR1 is WSHSY, CDR2 SAAADI. This CDR3 is built from 15 residues. The CDR3 is CASSYDRPYSYEQYF. In DNA, the CDR3 is TGCGCCAGCAGTTACGACAGACCCTACTCCTACGAGCAGTACTTC.

In its sample, this clone was seen once. The chain has TRBV2 and TRBJ2-1; the D is unclear. This CDR3 has 15 amino acids. Germline V gives CDR1 SNHLY, CDR2 FYNNEI. V shed 0 bases and J shed 3 bases, with 9 bases lying between them. The DNA of the CDR3 is TGTGCCAGCAGTGAAGCGGTTGACTTCTACAATGAGCAGTTCTTC. It encodes CASSEAVDFYNEQFF.

This chain links TRBV27 with TRBJ1-2, with TRBD1 matching 8 bases. The ends lost 4 bases at V and 5 bases at J; junction bases unmatched: 18. Per germline, CDR1 MNHEY and CDR2 SMNVEV (reference sequence). The CDR3 contains 18 residues. CDR3 in DNA: TGTGCCAGCAGTTCCTCCGACAGGGGCAATATATACCGTTATGGCTACACCTTC. It yields the protein CASSSSDRGNIYRYGYTF.